Presented here are 29 T cell receptor beta chains from one specimen sequenced in a study of multiple sclerosis patients with progressive multifocal leukoencephalopathy. This sample's time point: more than 5 months of natalizumab therapy. The repertoire was sequenced with immunoSEQ multiplex PCR; TCRdb's copy has only in-frame clones and lacks some. The table includes about 30,000 clones, nearly 90% detected once. The source was PBMCs, collected from a patient treated with natalizumab. Every receptor here comes from a human donor with multiple sclerosis.

CDR3 sequence: CASSLDAGGNQPQHF. The DNA of the CDR3 is TGTGCCAGCAGCTTAGATGCAGGGGGCAATCAGCCCCAGCATTTT. V is TRBV7-2 and J is TRBJ1-5; D possibly corresponds to TRBD1 (6 bases). The CDR3 covers 15 residues. Germline CDR1 SGHTA, CDR2 FQGNSA. The V end lost 1 base, the J end lost 2 bases, and 9 bases lay between the germline ends.

The rearrangement joins TRBV9 to TRBJ2-1; D perhaps matches TRBD2 (6 bases). This CDR3 contains 15 residues. Germline-derived CDR1 and CDR2 are SGDLS and YYNGEE. Deletions cut 3 bases from V and 5 bases from J, with 15 bases between. DNA for the CDR3: TGTGCCAGCAGCGGGTCCGGGACTGCCAACAATGAGCAGTTCTTC. Its translation is CASSGSGTANNEQFF.

The rearrangement links TRBV11-3 to TRBJ1-5; tentatively, D is TRBD1 (6 bases). The CDR3 extends over 15 amino acids. Looked up from germline, CDR1 is SGHNT and CDR2 is YENEEA. V gave up 5 bases and J gave up 0 bases, with 11 bases separating them. The CDR3 loop reads CASSPTGYSNQPQHF. In nucleotides, the CDR3 is TGTGCCAGCAGCCCGACAGGTTATAGCAATCAGCCCCAGCATTTT. Based on the CDR3 plus reference TRBV11-3 and TRBJ1-5, the full variable domain is EAGVVQSPRYKIIEKKQPVAFWCNPISGHNTLYWYLQNLGQGPELLIRYENEEAVDDSQLPKDRFSAERLKGVDSTLKIQPAELGDSAVYLCASSPTGYSNQPQHFGDGTRLSIL.

This clone has just a few counts. The chain recombines TRBV28 with TRBJ1-4; D is uncertain. The CDR3 has 16 amino acids. V lost 1 base and J lost 7, with 16 bases in between. Germline V gene sequence: CDR1 MDHEN, CDR2 SYDVKM. The CDR3 sequence is CASSLSEDAPREKLFF. The CDR3, as DNA: TGTGCCAGCAGTTTATCGGAGGATGCCCCGCGTGAAAAACTGTTTTTT.

The gene calls are TRBV18 and TRBJ2-3; D is undetermined. V dropped 0 bases and J dropped 4 bases, with 2 bases sitting between them. There are 12 residues in the CDR3. Germline V gene sequence: CDR1 KGHSH, CDR2 LQKENI. The CDR3 is CASSPPADTQYF. The CDR3, as DNA: TGTGCCAGCTCACCACCGGCAGATACGCAGTATTTT.

This clone was observed a handful of times. This chain connects TRBV6-1 to TRBJ2-3, with D unresolved. The V end lost 2 bases, the J end lost 1 base, and 10 bases lay between the germline ends. Germline V gene lookup returns CDR1 MNHNS and CDR2 SASEGT. CDR3 length: 15 residues. The CDR3 nucleotides are TGTGCCAGCAGTGAATGGGGTTATCGCACAGATACGCAGTATTTT. It specifies CASSEWGYRTDTQYF.

This rearrangement joins TRBV6-6 to TRBJ2-7; weak D call: TRBD1 (5 bases). The germline gives CDR1 MNHNY, CDR2 SVGAGI (reference sequence). CDR3 length equals 14 residues. Trimming took 0 bases from V and 3 from J, leaving 9 bases between them. DNA of the CDR3: TGTGCCAGCAGTTACTCGGGGCAGAGCTACGAGCAGTACTTC. This codes for CASSYSGQSYEQYF.

The chain uses TRBV7-9 and TRBJ2-1; weak D call: TRBD2 (5 bases). Trimming took off 7 bases at V and 0 bases at J, with 13 bases between the two ends. The germline V gene encodes CDR1 SEHNR and CDR2 FQNEAQ (reference sequence). The CDR3 is 15 amino acids. The CDR3 region is CASTPLGSSYNEQFF. The CDR3 DNA reads TGTGCCAGCACCCCTTTGGGGAGCTCCTACAATGAGCAGTTCTTC.

The rearrangement joins TRBV10-2 to TRBJ1-1; no firm D call. This CDR3 region has 12 residues. CDR1 WSHSY and CDR2 SAAADI come from the germline V gene. The V gene lost 0 bases and the J gene lost 5 bases, with 4 bases spanning the gap. CDR3 nucleotides: TGCGCCAGCAGTGAGTCCCTAACTGAAGCTTTCTTT. Translated, it gives CASSESLTEAFF.

The V call is TRBV19, the J call TRBJ2-1; D unresolved. V shed 8 bases and J shed 1 base, with 12 bases lying between them. The CDR3 has 14 amino acids. CDR1 is LNHDA, CDR2 SQIVND, per germline (reference sequence). CDR3 in amino acids: CASRPMTSYNEQFF. CDR3 DNA sequence: TGTGCCAGTCGCCCGATGACATCCTACAATGAGCAGTTCTTC.

The gene calls are TRBV28 and TRBJ2-2; D remains unclear. V shed 3 bases and J shed 6 bases, with 5 bases lying between them. Germline lookup yields CDR1 MDHEN and CDR2 SYDVKM. The CDR3 is made up of 12 amino acids. This CDR3 reads CASSFFSGELFF. The CDR3 nucleotides read TGTGCCAGCAGTTTTTTCTCCGGGGAGCTGTTTTTT.

The chain is built from TRBV5-4 and TRBJ1-5; weak D call: TRBD1 (5 bases). V dropped 0 bases and J dropped 6 bases, with 10 bases sitting between them. The CDR3 sequence is 14 residues long. The V gene's germline CDR1 is SGHNT and CDR2 YYREEE (reference sequence). CDR3 in DNA: TGTGCCAGCAGCTTGGGGGGGGGATCTCAGCCCCAGCATTTT. This encodes CASSLGGGSQPQHF.

This chain links TRBV15 with TRBJ1-3; D may be TRBD1 (5 bases). The CDR3 sequence is 15 residues long. The germline gives CDR1 LNHNV, CDR2 YYDKDF (reference sequence). Between the trimmed V and J ends, which lost 0 bases and 2 bases, there was a span of 8 bases. The CDR3 protein is CATSRDPGTGNTIYF. CDR3 nucleotide sequence: TGTGCCACCAGCAGAGATCCAGGGACTGGAAACACCATATATTTT.

This sequence joins TRBV27 and TRBJ1-3; 7 bases match TRBD1. CDR1 is MNHEY and CDR2 is SMNVEV in the germline V gene (reference sequence). This CDR3 contains 14 residues. The trim removed 5 bases at V and 3 bases at J, leaving 4 bases unmatched. CDR3 residues: CASSSDRVGNTIYF. The CDR3 DNA reads TGTGCCAGCAGTAGCGACAGGGTTGGAAACACCATATATTTT.

As for this clone: Other nucleotide sequences in the sample specify the same CDR3. The chain links TRBV10-3 to TRBJ1-1; perhaps TRBD1 as D (6 bases). The CDR3 runs to 14 residues. CDR1 is ENHRY, CDR2 SYGVKD, per germline. V lost 5 bases and J 4 bases, leaving 14 bases between the germline ends. The CDR3 nucleotides are TGTGCCATCAGTTCAGGGGCGGTTGGCACTGAAGCTTTCTTT. This sequence encodes CAISSGAVGTEAFF.

The rearrangement joins TRBV6-5 to TRBJ1-3; 8 bases fit TRBD1. Germline assignment: CDR1 MNHEY and CDR2 SVGAGI. V dropped 6 bases and J dropped 4; count of bases not matched to a gene: 8. The CDR3 is 15 amino acids. This chain's CDR3 is CASSGDRGSGNTIYF. The CDR3 nucleotides read TGTGCCAGCAGCGGCGACAGGGGTTCCGGAAACACCATATATTTT.

The rearrangement joins TRBV10-3 to TRBJ1-1, with D possibly matching TRBD1 (5 bases). Germline values: CDR1 ENHRY, CDR2 SYGVKD. The CDR3 has 12 amino acids. V dropped 1 base and J dropped 11 bases, with 11 bases sitting between them. The CDR3 reads CAISEWGRDAFF. The DNA of the CDR3 is TGTGCCATCAGTGAGTGGGGCAGGGACGCTTTCTTT.

In this sample, this clone turned up once. The rearrangement links TRBV5-1 to TRBJ2-1; TRBD2 matches 12 bases. J gave up 5 bases and V 0 bases, and 6 bases lay outside the gene matches. Germline V CDR1 and CDR2: SGHRS, YFSETQ. This CDR3 has 17 amino acids. CDR3 nucleotide sequence: TGCGCCAGCAGCTTGGGGGCTAGCGGGAGGGAAAACAATGAGCAGTTCTTC. It codes for CASSLGASGRENNEQFF.

The chain links TRBV4-1 to TRBJ1-2, with D perhaps matching TRBD1 (5 bases). The CDR3 sequence is 14 residues long. The V and J ends lost 0 bases and 4 bases respectively, with 9 bases between them. Germline V gene data show CDR1 as MGHRA and CDR2 as YSYEKL. CDR3 protein: CASSQDSGLYGYTF. The CDR3 coding sequence is TGCGCCAGCAGCCAAGACTCAGGGCTCTATGGCTACACCTTC.

This chain uses TRBV6-1 with TRBJ1-3; D gene ambiguous. V lost 0 bases, J lost 2 bases, and 11 bases lay in between. This CDR3 spans 16 amino acids. Germline V gene sequence: CDR1 MNHNS, CDR2 SASEGT. CDR3 nucleotides: TGTGCCAGCAGTGAAGCATGGACGGTACCTGGAAACACCATATATTTT. The encoded protein is CASSEAWTVPGNTIYF.

This chain links TRBV4-1 with TRBJ1-5; D is perhaps TRBD1 (6 bases). Germline V gene data show CDR1 as MGHRA and CDR2 as YSYEKL. The CDR3 spans 16 residues. Trimming took 0 bases from V and 4 from J, leaving 13 bases between them. CDR3 bases: TGCGCCAGCAGCCAAGAATCCGGACAGAAGAATCAGCCCCAGCATTTT. This translates into CASSQESGQKNQPQHF.

The V call is TRBV4-2, the J call TRBJ1-2; D unresolved. This CDR3 spans 15 amino acids. Germline values: CDR1 LGHNA, CDR2 YNFKEQ. V lost 0 bases to trimming and J lost 4 bases, with 12 bases between them. CDR3 DNA sequence: TGTGCCAGCAGCCAAGAAAGATCAGCGCCCTATGGCTACACCTTC. Translation: CASSQERSAPYGYTF.

The chain has TRBV18 and TRBJ1-5; 11 bases map to TRBD1. After removal of 4 bases from V and 5 bases from J, the junction contained 1 base not matched to a gene. Germline CDR1 reads KGHSH; CDR2 reads LQKENI. The CDR3 is made up of 14 amino acids. This CDR3 reads CASSRGQGDQPQHF. CDR3 sequence (DNA): TGTGCCAGCTCACGGGGACAGGGGGATCAGCCCCAGCATTTT. Full variable domain (outside the CDR3, taken from reference TRBV18 and TRBJ1-5): NAGVMQNPRHLVRRRGQEARLRCSPMKGHSHVYWYRQLPEEGLKFMVYLQKENIIDESGMPKERFSAEFPKEGPSILRIQQVVRGDSAAYFCASSRGQGDQPQHFGDGTRLSIL.

CDR3 residues: CASSNVALAGANEQYF. CDR3 bases: TGTGCCAGTAGTAACGTGGCATTAGCGGGAGCGAACGAGCAGTACTTC. The chain employs TRBV19 and TRBJ2-7, with 9 bases identical to TRBD2. The germline V gene encodes CDR1 LNHDA and CDR2 SQIVND (reference sequence). CDR3 length: 16 residues. Losses at the gene ends were 4 bases for V and 5 bases for J; bases not matched to a gene: 12.

The sample holds a few counts of this clone. V and J are TRBV18 and TRBJ2-6; possibly TRBD1 for D (6 bases). The CDR3 covers 17 residues. Germline V gene lookup returns CDR1 KGHSH and CDR2 LQKENI. V lost 2 bases to trimming and J lost 1 base, with 12 bases between them. The CDR3 region has the DNA TGTGCCAGCTCACCAATGGACAGCCGTTCTGGGGCCAACGTCCTGACTTTC. Its protein product is CASSPMDSRSGANVLTF.

V gene TRBV27 combines with J gene TRBJ2-6; maybe TRBD2 (5 bases). CDR3 length: 18 amino acids. In germline, CDR1 is MNHEY, CDR2 SMNVEV (reference sequence). The germline V and J ends were trimmed by 8 bases and 0 bases, with 20 bases remaining between them. The CDR3 region is CASGGLTDLLSGANVLTF. The CDR3 coding sequence is TGTGCCAGCGGAGGATTAACAGATCTCCTCTCTGGGGCCAACGTCCTGACTTTC.

This clone appeared a few times. The V call is TRBV18, the J call TRBJ2-2; D remains ambiguous. Trimming took off 2 bases at V and 6 bases at J, with 10 bases between the two ends. Germline V gene lookup returns CDR1 KGHSH and CDR2 LQKENI. CDR3 length: 14 residues. DNA for the CDR3: TGTGCCAGCTCACCAGAGCGAAGGGCCGGGGAGCTGTTTTTT. Its translation: CASSPERRAGELFF.

The chain's CDR3 is CASSPPWDRGRGETQYF. CDR3 bases: TGTGCCAGCTCACCACCTTGGGACAGGGGGCGCGGGGAGACCCAGTACTTC. This chain joins TRBV18 and TRBJ2-5; 12 bases map to TRBD1. Germline V gives CDR1 KGHSH, CDR2 LQKENI. The CDR3 runs 17 residues. V was pared by 0 bases and J by 5 bases, with 7 bases of the junction left unmatched.

The chain couples TRBV7-2 to TRBJ2-3; 8 nucleotides line up with TRBD2. The CDR3 totals 17 residues. Looked up from germline, CDR1 is SGHTA and CDR2 is FQGNSA. J was trimmed by 0 bases and V by 0 bases; bases with no gene match: 5. This CDR3 reads CASSLAPSGPSTDTQYF. The DNA of the CDR3 is TGTGCCAGCAGCTTAGCGCCTAGCGGGCCTAGCACAGATACGCAGTATTTT.